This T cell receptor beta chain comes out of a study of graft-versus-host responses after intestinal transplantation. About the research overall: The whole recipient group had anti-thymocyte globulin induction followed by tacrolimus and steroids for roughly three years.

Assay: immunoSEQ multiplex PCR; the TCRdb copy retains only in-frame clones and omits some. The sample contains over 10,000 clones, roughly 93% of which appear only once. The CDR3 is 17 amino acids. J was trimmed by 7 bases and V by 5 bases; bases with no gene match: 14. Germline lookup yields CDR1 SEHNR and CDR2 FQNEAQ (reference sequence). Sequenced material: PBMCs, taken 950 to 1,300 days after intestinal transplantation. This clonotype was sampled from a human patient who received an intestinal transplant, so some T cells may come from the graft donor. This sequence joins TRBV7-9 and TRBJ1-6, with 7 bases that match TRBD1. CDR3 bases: TGTGCCAGCAGCGCCCGACAGGGACTATATGGGAATTCACCCCTCCACTTT. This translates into CASSARQGLYGNSPLHF.